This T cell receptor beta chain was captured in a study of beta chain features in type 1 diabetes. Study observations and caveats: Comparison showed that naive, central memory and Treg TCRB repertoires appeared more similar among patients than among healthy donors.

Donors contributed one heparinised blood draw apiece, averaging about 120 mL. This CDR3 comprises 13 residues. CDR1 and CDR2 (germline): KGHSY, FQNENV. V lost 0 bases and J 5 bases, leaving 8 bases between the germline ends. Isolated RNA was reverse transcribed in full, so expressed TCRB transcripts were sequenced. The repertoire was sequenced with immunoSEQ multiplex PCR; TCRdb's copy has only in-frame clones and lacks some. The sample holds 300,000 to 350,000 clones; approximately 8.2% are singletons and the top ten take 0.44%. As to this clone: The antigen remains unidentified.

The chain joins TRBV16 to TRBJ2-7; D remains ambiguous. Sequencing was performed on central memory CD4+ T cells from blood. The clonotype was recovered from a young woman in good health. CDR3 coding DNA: TGTGCCAGCAGCCAATCGCGGCAGGACGAGCAGTACTTC. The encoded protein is CASSQSRQDEQYF.